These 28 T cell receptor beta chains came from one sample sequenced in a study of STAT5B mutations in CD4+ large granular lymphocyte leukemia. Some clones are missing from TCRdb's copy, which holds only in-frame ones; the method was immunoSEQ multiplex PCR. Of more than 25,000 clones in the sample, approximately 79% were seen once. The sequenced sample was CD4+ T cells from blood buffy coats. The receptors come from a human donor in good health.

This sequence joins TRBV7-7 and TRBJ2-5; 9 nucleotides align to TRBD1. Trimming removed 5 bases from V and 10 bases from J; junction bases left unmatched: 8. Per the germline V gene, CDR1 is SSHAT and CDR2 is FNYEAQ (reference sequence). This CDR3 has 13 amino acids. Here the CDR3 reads CASSGTGPGDQYF. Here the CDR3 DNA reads TGTGCCAGCAGCGGGACAGGGCCGGGAGACCAGTACTTC.

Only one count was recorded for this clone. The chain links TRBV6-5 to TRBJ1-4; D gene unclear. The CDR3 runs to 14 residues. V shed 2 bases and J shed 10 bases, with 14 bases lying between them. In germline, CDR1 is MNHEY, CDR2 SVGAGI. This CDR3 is CASSYETVRIKLFF. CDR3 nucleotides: TGTGCCAGCAGTTACGAGACCGTGAGGATAAAACTGTTTTTT.

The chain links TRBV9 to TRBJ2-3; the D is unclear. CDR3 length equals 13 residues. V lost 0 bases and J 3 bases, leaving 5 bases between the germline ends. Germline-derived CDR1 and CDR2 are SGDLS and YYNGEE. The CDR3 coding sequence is TGTGCCAGCAGCGTAGCGCTGACAGATACGCAGTATTTT. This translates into CASSVALTDTQYF. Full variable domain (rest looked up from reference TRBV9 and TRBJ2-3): DSGVTQTPKHLITATGQRVTLRCSPRSGDLSVYWYQQSLDQGLQFLIQYYNGEERAKGNILERFSAQQFPDLHSELNLSSLELGDSALYFCASSVALTDTQYFGPGTRLTVL.

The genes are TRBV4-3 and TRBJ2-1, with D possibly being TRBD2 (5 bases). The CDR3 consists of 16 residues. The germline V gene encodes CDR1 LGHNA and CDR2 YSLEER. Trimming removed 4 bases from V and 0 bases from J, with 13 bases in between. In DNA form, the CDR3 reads TGCGCCAGCAGCCGAGGGTCCGGGGTCTCCTACAATGAGCAGTTCTTC. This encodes CASSRGSGVSYNEQFF.

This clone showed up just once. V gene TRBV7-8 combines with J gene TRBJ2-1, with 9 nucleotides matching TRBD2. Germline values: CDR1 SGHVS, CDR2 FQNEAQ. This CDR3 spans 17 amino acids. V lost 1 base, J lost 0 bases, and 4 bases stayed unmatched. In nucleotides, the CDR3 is TGTGCCAGCAGCTTAGGACGTAGCGGGGGCTCCTACAATGAGCAGTTCTTC. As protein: CASSLGRSGGSYNEQFF.

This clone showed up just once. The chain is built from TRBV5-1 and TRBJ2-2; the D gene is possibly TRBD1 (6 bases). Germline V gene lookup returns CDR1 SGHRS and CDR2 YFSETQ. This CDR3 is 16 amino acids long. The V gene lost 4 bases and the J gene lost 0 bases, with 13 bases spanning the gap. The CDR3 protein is CASSGMGASNTGELFF. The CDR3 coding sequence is TGCGCCAGCAGCGGGATGGGGGCGTCGAACACCGGGGAGCTGTTTTTT.

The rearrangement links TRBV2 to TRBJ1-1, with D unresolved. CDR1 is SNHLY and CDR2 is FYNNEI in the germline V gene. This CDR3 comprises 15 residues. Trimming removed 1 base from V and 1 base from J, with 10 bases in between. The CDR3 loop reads CASSEGYLSNTEAFF. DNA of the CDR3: TGTGCCAGCAGTGAAGGCTACCTTTCGAACACTGAAGCTTTCTTT.

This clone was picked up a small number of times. The CDR3 DNA reads as TGTGCCAGTAGTATAGCTCAGGGGGCGATCCCTTCACCCCTCCACTTT. It codes for CASSIAQGAIPSPLHF. This chain uses TRBV19 with TRBJ1-6; 8 positions match TRBD1. This CDR3 is 16 amino acids long. The germline V gene has CDR1 LNHDA and CDR2 SQIVND (reference sequence). J gave up 9 bases and V 1 base, and 8 bases lay outside the gene matches.

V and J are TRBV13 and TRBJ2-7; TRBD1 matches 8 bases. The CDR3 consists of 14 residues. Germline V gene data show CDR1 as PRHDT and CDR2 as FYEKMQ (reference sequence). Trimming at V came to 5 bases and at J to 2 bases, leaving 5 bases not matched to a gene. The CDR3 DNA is TGTGCCAGCAGCCTTGGACAGGGAGCCTACGAGCAGTACTTC. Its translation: CASSLGQGAYEQYF.

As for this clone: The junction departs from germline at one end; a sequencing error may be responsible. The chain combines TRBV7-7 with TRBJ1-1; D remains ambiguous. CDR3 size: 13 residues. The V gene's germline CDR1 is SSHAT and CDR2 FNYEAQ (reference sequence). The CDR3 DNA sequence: TGTGCTAGCAGCTTAGACGAGAACACTGAAGCTTTCTTT. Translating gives CASSLDENTEAFF.

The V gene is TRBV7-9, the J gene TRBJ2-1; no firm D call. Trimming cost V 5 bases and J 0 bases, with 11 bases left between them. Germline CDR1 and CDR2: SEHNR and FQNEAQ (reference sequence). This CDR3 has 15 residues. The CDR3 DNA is TGTGCCAGCAGCCCGCACAGTTCCTCCTACAATGAGCAGTTCTTC. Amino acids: CASSPHSSSYNEQFF.

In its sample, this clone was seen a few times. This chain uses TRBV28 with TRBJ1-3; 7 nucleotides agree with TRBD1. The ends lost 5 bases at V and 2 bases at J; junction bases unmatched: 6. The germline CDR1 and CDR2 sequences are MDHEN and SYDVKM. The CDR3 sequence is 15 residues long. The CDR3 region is CASSRTGSTGNTIYF. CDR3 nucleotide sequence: TGTGCCAGCAGTCGGACAGGCTCCACTGGAAACACCATATATTTT.

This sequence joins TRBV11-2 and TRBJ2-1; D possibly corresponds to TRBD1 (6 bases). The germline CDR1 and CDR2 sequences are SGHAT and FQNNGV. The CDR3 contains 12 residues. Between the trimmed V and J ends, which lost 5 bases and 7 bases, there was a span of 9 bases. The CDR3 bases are TGTGCCAGCAGCCTACAGGGTAATGAGCAGTTCTTC. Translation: CASSLQGNEQFF.

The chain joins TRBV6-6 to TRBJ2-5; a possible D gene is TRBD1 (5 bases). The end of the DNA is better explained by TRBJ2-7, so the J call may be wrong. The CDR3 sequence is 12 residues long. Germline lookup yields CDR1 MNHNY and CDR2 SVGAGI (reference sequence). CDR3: CASSDSAYEQYF. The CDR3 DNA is TGTGCCAGCAGTGACAGCGCCTACGAGCAGTACTTC.

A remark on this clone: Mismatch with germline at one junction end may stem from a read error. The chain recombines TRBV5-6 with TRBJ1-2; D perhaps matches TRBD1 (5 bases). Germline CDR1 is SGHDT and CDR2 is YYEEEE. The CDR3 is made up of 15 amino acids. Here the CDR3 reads CASSWLTRNDEGYAF. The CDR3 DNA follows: TGTGCCAGCAGCTGGCTCACACGGAACGATGAGGGGTACGCCTTC. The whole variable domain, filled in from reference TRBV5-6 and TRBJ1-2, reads DAGVTQSPTHLIKTRGQQVTLRCSPKSGHDTVSWYQQALGQGPQFIFQYYEEEERQRGNFPDRFSGHQFPNYSSELNVNALLLGDSALYLCASSWLTRNDEGYAFGSGTRLTVV.

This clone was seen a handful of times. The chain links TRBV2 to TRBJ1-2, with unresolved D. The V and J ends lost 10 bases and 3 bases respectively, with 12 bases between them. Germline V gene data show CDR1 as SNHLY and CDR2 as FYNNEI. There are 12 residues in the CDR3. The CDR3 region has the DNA TGTGCCATTCCGGGCCCCTACTATGGCTACACCTTC. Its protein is CAIPGPYYGYTF. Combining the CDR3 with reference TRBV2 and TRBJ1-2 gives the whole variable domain EPEVTQTPSHQVTQMGQEVILRCVPISNHLYFYWYRQILGQKVEFLVSFYNNEISEKSEIFDDQFSVERPDGSNFTLKIRSTKLEDSAMYFCAIPGPYYGYTFGSGTRLTVV.

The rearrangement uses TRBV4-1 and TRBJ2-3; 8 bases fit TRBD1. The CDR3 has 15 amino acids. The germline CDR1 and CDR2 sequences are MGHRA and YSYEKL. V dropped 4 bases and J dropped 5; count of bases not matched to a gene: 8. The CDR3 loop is CASSPTGAGEDTQYF. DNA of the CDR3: TGCGCCAGCAGCCCGACAGGGGCGGGTGAAGATACGCAGTATTTT.

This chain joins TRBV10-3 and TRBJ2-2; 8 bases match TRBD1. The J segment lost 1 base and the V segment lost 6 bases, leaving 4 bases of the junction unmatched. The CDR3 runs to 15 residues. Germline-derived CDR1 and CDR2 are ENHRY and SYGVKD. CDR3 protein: CAIREGQGNTGELFF. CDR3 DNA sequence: TGTGCCATCAGGGAAGGACAGGGGAACACCGGGGAGCTGTTTTTT.

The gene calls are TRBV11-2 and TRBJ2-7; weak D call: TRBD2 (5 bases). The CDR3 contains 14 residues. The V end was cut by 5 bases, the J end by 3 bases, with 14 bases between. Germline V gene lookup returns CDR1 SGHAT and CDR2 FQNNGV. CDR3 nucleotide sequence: TGTGCCAGCAGCCTCCGGGATAAATACTACGAGCAGTACTTC. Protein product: CASSLRDKYYEQYF.

The CDR3 DNA sequence: TGTGCCAGCAGAAGCACAATGAACACTGAAGCTTTCTTT. Its protein product is CASRSTMNTEAFF. This chain joins TRBV6-1 and TRBJ1-1; D is unresolved. Germline-derived CDR1 and CDR2 are MNHNS and SASEGT. The CDR3 sequence is 13 residues long. V shed 6 bases and J shed 0 bases, with 8 bases lying between them.

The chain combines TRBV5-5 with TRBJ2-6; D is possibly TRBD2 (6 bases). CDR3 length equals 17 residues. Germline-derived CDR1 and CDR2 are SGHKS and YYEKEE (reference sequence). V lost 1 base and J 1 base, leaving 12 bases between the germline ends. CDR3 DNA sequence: TGTGCCAGCAGCTTGTCCGCGGCGGGGTCTGGGGCCAACGTCCTGACTTTC. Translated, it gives CASSLSAAGSGANVLTF.

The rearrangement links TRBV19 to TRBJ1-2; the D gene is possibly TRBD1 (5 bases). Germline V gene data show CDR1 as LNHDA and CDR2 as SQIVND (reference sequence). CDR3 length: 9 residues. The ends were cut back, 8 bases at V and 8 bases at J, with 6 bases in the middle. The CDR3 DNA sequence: TGTGCCAGTGGACACGGCTACACCTTC. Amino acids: CASGHGYTF.

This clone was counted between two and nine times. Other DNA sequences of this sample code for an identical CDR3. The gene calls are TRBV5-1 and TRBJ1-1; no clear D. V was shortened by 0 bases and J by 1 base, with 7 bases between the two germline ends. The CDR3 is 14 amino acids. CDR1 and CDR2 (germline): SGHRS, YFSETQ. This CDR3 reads CASSLGQENTEAFF. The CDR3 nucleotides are TGCGCCAGCAGCTTGGGACAAGAGAACACTGAAGCTTTCTTT.

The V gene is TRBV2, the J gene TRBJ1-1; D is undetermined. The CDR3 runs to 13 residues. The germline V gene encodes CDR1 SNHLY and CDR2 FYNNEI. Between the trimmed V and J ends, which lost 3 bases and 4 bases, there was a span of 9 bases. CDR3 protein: CASSDALGTEAFF. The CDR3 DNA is TGTGCCAGCAGTGATGCTCTTGGCACTGAAGCTTTCTTT. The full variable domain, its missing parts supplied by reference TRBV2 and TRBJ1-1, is EPEVTQTPSHQVTQMGQEVILRCVPISNHLYFYWYRQILGQKVEFLVSFYNNEISEKSEIFDDQFSVERPDGSNFTLKIRSTKLEDSAMYFCASSDALGTEAFFGQGTRLTVV.

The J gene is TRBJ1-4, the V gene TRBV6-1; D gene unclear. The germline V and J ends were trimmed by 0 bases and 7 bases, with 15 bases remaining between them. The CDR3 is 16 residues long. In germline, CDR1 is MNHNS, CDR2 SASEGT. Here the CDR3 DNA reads TGTGCCAGCAGTGAAGCCAGACGGGTGGTACGTGAAAAACTGTTTTTT. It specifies CASSEARRVVREKLFF.

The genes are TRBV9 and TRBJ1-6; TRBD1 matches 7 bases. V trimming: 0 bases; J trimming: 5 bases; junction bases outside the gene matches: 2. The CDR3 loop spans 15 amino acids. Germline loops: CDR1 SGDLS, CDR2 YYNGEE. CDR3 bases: TGTGCCAGCAGCGTAGGAGACAGGGATAATTCACCCCTCCACTTT. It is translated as CASSVGDRDNSPLHF.

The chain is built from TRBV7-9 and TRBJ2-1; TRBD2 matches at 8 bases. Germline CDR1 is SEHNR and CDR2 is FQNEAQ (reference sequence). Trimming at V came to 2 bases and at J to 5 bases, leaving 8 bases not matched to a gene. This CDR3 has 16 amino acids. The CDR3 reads CASSLKGLAGHNEQFF. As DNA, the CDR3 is TGTGCCAGCAGCTTAAAGGGTCTAGCGGGTCACAATGAGCAGTTCTTC. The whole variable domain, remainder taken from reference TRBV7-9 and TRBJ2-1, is DTGVSQNPRHKITKRGQNVTFRCDPISEHNRLYWYRQTLGQGPEFLTYFQNEAQLEKSRLLSDRFSAERPKGSFSTLEIQRTEQGDSAMYLCASSLKGLAGHNEQFFGPGTRLTVL.

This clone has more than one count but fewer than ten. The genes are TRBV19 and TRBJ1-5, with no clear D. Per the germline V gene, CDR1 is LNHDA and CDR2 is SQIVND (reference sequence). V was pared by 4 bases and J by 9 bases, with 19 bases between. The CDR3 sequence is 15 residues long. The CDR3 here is CASSTRGEALRPQHF. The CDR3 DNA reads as TGTGCCAGTAGTACCCGGGGAGAGGCTCTAAGGCCCCAGCATTTT.